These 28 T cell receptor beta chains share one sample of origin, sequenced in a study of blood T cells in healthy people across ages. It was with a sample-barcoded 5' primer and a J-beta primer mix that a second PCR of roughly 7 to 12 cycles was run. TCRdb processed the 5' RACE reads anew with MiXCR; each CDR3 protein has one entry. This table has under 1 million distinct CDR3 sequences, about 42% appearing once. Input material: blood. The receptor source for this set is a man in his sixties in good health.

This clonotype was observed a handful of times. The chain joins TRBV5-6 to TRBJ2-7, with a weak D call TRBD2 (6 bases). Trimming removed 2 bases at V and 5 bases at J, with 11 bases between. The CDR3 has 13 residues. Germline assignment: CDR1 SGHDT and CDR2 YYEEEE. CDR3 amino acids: CASSFTWGDEQYF. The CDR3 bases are TGTGCCAGCAGCTTCACTTGGGGGGACGAGCAGTACTTC. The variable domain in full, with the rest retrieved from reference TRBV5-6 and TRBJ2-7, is DAGVTQSPTHLIKTRGQQVTLRCSPKSGHDTVSWYQQALGQGPQFIFQYYEEEERQRGNFPDRFSGHQFPNYSSELNVNALLLGDSALYLCASSFTWGDEQYFGPGTRLTVT.

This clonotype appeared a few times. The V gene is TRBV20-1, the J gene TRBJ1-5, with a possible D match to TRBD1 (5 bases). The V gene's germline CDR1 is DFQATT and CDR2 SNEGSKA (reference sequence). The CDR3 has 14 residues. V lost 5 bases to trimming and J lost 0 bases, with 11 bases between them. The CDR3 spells CSASTDYSNQPQHF. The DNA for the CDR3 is TGCAGTGCTTCGACAGATTATAGCAATCAGCCCCAGCATTTT.

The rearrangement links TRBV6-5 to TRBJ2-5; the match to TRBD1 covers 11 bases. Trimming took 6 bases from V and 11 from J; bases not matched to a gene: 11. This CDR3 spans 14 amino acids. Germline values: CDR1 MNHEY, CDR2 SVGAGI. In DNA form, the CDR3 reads TGTGCCAGCAGCGGCGGACAGGGGGCGTCTGCGCAGTACTTC. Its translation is CASSGGQGASAQYF.

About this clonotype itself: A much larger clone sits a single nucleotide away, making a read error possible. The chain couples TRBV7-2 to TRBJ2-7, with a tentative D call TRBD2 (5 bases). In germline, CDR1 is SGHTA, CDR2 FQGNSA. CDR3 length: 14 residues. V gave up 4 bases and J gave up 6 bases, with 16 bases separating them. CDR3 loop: CASSSRRGSLEQYF. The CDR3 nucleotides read TGTGCCAGCAGCTCACGACGGGGTAGTCTCGAGCAGTACTTC.

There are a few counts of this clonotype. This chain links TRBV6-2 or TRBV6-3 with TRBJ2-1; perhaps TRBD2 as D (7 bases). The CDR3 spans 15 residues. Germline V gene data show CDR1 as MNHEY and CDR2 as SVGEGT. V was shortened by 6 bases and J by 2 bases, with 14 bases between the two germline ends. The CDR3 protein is CASSLRGPTYNEQFF. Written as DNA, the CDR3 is TGTGCCAGCAGCCTGCGGGGGCCCACCTACAATGAGCAGTTCTTC.

CDR3 coding DNA: TGTGCCAGCAGTCTTCGGCGGGGGGGACTCGAGCAGTACTTC. Amino acid sequence: CASSLRRGGLEQYF. J is TRBJ2-4 and V is TRBV27, with 9 bases fitting TRBD2. The J call could be wrong; TRBJ2-7 is a better fit for the DNA end. The CDR3 totals 14 residues. CDR1 is MNHEY and CDR2 is SMNVEV in the germline V gene (reference sequence).

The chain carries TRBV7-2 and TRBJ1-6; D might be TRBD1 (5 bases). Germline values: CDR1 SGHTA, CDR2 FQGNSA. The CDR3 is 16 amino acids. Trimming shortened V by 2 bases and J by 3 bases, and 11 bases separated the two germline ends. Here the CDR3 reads CASSLTRVRYNSPLHF. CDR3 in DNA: TGTGCCAGCAGCTTAACCAGGGTACGCTATAATTCACCCCTCCACTTT.

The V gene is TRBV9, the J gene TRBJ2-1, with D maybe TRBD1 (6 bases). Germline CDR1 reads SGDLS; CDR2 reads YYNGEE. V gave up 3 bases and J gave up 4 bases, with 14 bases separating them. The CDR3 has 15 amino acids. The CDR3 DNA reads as TGTGCCAGCAGCGGAGGGGGACCAGTATACAATGAGCAGTTCTTC. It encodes CASSGGGPVYNEQFF. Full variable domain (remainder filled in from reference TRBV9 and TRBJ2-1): DSGVTQTPKHLITATGQRVTLRCSPRSGDLSVYWYQQSLDQGLQFLIQYYNGEERAKGNILERFSAQQFPDLHSELNLSSLELGDSALYFCASSGGGPVYNEQFFGPGTRLTVL.

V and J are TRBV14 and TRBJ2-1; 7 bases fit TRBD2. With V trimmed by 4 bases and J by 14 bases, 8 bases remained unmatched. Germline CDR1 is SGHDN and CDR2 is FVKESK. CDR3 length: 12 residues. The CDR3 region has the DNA TGTGCCAGCAGCCGCGGACTAGATAAGAAGTTCTTC. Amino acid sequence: CASSRGLDKKFF.

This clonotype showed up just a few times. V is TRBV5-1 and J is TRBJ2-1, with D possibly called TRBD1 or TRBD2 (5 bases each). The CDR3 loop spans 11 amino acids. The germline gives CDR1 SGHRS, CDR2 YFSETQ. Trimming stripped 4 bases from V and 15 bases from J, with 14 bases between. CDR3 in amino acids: CASSPGDRWFF. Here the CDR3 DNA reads TGCGCCAGCAGCCCTGGGGACCGTTGGTTCTTC.

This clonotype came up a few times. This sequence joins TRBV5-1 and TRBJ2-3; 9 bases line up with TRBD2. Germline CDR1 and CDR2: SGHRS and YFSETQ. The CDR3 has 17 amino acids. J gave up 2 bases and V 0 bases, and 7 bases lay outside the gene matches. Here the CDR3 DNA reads TGCGCCAGCAGCTTGGCCATTAGCGGGGGCGTCACAGATACGCAGTATTTT. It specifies CASSLAISGGVTDTQYF. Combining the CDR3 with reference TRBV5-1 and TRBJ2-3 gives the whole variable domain KAGVTQTPRYLIKTRGQQVTLSCSPISGHRSVSWYQQTPGQGLQFLFEYFSETQRNKGNFPGRFSGRQFSNSRSEMNVSTLELGDSALYLCASSLAISGGVTDTQYFGPGTRLTVL.

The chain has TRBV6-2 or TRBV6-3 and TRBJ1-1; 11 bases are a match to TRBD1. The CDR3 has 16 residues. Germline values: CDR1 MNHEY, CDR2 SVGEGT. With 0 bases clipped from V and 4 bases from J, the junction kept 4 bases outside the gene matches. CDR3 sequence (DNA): TGTGCCAGCAGTTACTCTCCGGGACAGGGGGTCACTGAAGCTTTCTTT. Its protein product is CASSYSPGQGVTEAFF.

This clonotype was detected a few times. Here the CDR3 reads CSASSGTTNYGYTF. CDR3 DNA sequence: TGCAGTGCTAGCTCAGGGACAACAAACTATGGCTACACCTTC. The J gene is TRBJ1-2, the V gene TRBV20-1, with a weak D call TRBD1 (6 bases). From germline, CDR1 is DFQATT and CDR2 SNEGSKA (reference sequence). The CDR3 length is 14 residues. Deletions cut 3 bases from V and 2 bases from J, with 13 bases between.

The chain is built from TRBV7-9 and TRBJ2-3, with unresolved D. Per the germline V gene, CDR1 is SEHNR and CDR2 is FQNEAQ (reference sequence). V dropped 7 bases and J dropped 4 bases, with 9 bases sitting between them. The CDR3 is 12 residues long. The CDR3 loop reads CASIPAPDTQYF. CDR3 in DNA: TGTGCCAGCATCCCTGCTCCAGATACGCAGTATTTT.

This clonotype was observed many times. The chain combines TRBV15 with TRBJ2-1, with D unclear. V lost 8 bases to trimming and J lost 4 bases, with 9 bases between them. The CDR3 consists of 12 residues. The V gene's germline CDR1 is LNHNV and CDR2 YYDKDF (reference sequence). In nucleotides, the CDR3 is TGTGCCACCGGGGTGTCTTACAATGAGCAGTTCTTC. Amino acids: CATGVSYNEQFF.

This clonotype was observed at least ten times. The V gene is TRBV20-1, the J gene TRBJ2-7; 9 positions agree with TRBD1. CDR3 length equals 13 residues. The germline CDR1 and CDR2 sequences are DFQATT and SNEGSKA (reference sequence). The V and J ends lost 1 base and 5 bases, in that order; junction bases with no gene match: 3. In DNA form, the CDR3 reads TGCAGTGCTAGAGTTGGGACAGGGAACGAGCAGTACTTC. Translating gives CSARVGTGNEQYF.

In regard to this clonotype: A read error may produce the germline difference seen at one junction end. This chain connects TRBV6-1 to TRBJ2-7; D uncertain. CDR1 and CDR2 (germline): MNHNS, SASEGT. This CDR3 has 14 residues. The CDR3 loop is CACSEAPRIDEQYF. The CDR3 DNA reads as TGTGCCTGCAGTGAAGCCCCTAGAATCGACGAGCAGTACTTC.

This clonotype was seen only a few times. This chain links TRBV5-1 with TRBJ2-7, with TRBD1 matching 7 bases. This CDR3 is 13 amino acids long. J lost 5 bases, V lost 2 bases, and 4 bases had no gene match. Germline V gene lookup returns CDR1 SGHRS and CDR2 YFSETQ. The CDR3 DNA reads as TGCGCCAGCAGCTTCCGGGACAGAAACGAGCAGTACTTC. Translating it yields CASSFRDRNEQYF.

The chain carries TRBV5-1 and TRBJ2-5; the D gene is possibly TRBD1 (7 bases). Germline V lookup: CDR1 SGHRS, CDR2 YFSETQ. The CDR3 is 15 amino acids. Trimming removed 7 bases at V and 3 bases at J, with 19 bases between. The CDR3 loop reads CASSPRGGTEETQYF. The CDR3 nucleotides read TGCGCCAGCTCGCCTAGAGGAGGGACAGAAGAGACCCAGTACTTC.

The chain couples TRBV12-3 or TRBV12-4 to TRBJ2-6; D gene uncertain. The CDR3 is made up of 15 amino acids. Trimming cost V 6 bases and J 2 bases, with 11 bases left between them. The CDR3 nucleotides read TGTGCCAGCAGACCCGACACCGCTGGGGCCAACGTCCTGACTTTC. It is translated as CASRPDTAGANVLTF.

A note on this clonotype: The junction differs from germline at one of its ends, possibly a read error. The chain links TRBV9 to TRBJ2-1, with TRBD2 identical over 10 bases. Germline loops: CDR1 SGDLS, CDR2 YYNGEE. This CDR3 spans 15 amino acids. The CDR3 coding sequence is TGTCCCAGCAGCGTGCTAGCGGGGGCAGGGGATGAGCAGTTCTTC. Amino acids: CPSSVLAGAGDEQFF.

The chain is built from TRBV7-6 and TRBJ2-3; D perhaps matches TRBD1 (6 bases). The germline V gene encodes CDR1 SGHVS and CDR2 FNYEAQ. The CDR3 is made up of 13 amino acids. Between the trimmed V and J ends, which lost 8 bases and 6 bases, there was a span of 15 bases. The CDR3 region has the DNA TGTGCCAGCGGGCAGGGGAATCTGGATACGCAGTATTTT. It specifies CASGQGNLDTQYF.

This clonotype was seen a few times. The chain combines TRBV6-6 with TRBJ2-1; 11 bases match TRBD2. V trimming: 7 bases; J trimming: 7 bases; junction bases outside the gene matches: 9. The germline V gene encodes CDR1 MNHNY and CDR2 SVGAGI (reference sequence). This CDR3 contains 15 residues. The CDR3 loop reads CASTLSGGALNEQFF. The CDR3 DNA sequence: TGTGCCAGCACCCTTAGCGGGGGGGCCTTGAATGAGCAGTTCTTC.

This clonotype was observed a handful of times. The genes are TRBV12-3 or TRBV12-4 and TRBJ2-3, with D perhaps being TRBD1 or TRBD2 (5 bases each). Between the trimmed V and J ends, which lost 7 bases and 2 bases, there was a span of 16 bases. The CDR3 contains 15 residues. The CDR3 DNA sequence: TGTGCCAGCACGCGCCGGGGCTTCGACACAGATACGCAGTATTTT. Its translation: CASTRRGFDTDTQYF.

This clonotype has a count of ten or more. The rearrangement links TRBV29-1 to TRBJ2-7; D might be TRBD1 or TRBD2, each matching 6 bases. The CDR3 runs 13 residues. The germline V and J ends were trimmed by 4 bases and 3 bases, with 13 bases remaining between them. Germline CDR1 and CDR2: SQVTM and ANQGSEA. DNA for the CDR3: TGCAGCGTTGGGGTAGGGGGGAACTACGAGCAGTACTTC. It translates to CSVGVGGNYEQYF.

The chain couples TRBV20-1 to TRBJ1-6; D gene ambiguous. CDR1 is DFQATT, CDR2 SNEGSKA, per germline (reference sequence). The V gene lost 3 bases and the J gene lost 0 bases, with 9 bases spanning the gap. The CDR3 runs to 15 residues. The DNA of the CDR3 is TGCAGTGCTAGGCAGGAGAGCTCCTATAATTCACCCCTCCACTTT. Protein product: CSARQESSYNSPLHF.

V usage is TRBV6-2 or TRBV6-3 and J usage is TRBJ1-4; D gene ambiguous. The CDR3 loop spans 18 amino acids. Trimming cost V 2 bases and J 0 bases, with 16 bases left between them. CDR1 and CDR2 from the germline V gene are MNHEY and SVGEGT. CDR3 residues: CASSYVRQVLATNEKLFF. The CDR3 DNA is TGTGCCAGCAGTTACGTCCGCCAGGTTCTTGCAACTAATGAAAAACTGTTTTTT.

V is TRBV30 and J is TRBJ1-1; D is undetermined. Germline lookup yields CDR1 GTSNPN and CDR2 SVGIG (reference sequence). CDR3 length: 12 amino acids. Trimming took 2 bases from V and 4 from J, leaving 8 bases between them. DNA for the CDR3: TGTGCCTGGAGTCCTGGGTTCACTGAAGCTTTCTTT. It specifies CAWSPGFTEAFF.